This T cell receptor (beta chain) is drawn from a study of shared clonotypes between healthy human individuals. Germline loops: CDR1 SEHNR, CDR2 FQNEAQ (reference sequence). The V end was cut by 2 bases, the J end by 2 bases, with 7 bases between. CDR3 length: 13 residues. Sequencing was performed with immunoSEQ multiplex PCR; in TCRdb, only in-frame clones are kept and a portion is missing. The sample includes 2 million to 2.5 million clones, nearly 97% of them seen just once. This clone was seen once. The sample comprised naive CD4+ T cells sorted from blood. Subset specified: CD45RA+ positively selected. V usage is TRBV7-9 and J usage is TRBJ2-7; D is uncertain. The receptor was isolated from a man younger than 35 in good health. CDR3 protein: CASSLQPPYEQYF. The CDR3 DNA reads as TGTGCCAGCAGCTTACAACCTCCCTACGAGCAGTACTTC.